This T cell receptor (beta chain) was identified in a study of CD8+ T cells in alopecia areata. Findings and limits, study-wide: Across lesional scalp, and particularly alopecia totalis/universalis, clonality surpassed that of normal scalp.

CDR1 is MDHEN, CDR2 SYDVKM, per germline. Trimming pared 6 bases from V and 3 bases from J, leaving 23 bases between. This CDR3 spans 17 amino acids. In each case, RNA was isolated and then reverse transcribed into cDNA as the sequencing template. TCRdb's copy holds only in-frame clones and misses some; the assay was immunoSEQ multiplex PCR. The data hold about 110,000 clones, with approximately 59% observed a single time. As to this clone: What it recognizes is unknown.

The sorting of PBMCs gave CD4+ and CD8+ T cells. The chain has TRBV28 and TRBJ1-1; D is unresolved. This receptor was taken from a human donor in good health. Sequencing input: CD8+ T cells sorted from blood. The CDR3 reads CASSLSVWEDGDTEAFF. The CDR3, as DNA: TGTGCCAGCAGCCTCTCGGTGTGGGAGGACGGAGACACTGAAGCTTTCTTT.